Presented here are 30 T cell receptor beta chains from one specimen sequenced in a study of blood T cell repertoires in COVID-19. Some clones are missing from TCRdb's copy, which holds only in-frame ones; the method was immunoSEQ multiplex PCR. The sample includes 150,000 to 200,000 clones, 89% of them seen just once. The sequencing sample was made of peripheral blood. All receptors come from a man between 35 and 55 years old with acute or convalescent COVID-19.

The genes are TRBV30 and TRBJ1-2; tentative D call: TRBD1 (6 bases). Germline CDR1 is GTSNPN and CDR2 is SVGIG (reference sequence). CDR3 length: 11 amino acids. The ends were cut back, 6 bases at V and 5 bases at J, with 10 bases in the middle. The CDR3 DNA follows: TGTGCCTGCCAAGGGGGTTATGGCTACACCTTC. Its protein product is CACQGGYGYTF.

The chain joins TRBV6-6 to TRBJ1-4; 8 nucleotides match TRBD1. V shed 4 bases and J 5 bases; nucleotides not matched to a gene: 6. The CDR3 runs 15 residues. Germline V gene sequence: CDR1 MNHNY, CDR2 SVGAGI (reference sequence). The CDR3 sequence is CASSSDRARNEKLFF. CDR3 DNA: TGTGCCAGCAGTTCGGACAGGGCACGAAATGAAAAACTGTTTTTT.

The rearrangement joins TRBV2 to TRBJ1-5; tentative D call: TRBD1 (5 bases). The V end lost 5 bases, the J end lost 0 bases, and 14 bases lay between the germline ends. Germline V lookup: CDR1 SNHLY, CDR2 FYNNEI. The CDR3 is made up of 16 amino acids. The CDR3 sequence is CASSFDYRSSNQPQHF. The CDR3 coding sequence is TGTGCCAGCAGTTTCGATTACAGGAGTAGCAATCAGCCCCAGCATTTT.

The rearrangement uses TRBV2 and TRBJ1-2; TRBD1 agrees at 12 bases. Trimming at V came to 4 bases and at J to 7 bases, leaving 4 bases not matched to a gene. Germline V gene sequence: CDR1 SNHLY, CDR2 FYNNEI. The CDR3 sequence is 14 residues long. CDR3 in amino acids: CASSGRDRGLGYTF. The DNA of the CDR3 is TGTGCCAGCAGTGGCAGGGACAGGGGGCTTGGCTACACCTTC.

The chain carries TRBV6-5 and TRBJ2-7, with TRBD1 matching over 7 bases. V shed 5 bases, J shed 1 base, and the junction held 5 bases outside the gene matches. CDR1 is MNHEY and CDR2 is SVGAGI in the germline V gene. There are 14 residues in the CDR3. The CDR3 DNA follows: TGTGCCAGCAGTCTACAGGGGCCTTCCTACGAGCAGTACTTC. As protein: CASSLQGPSYEQYF.

The rearrangement uses TRBV6-2 or TRBV6-3 and TRBJ1-2; 8 nucleotides line up with TRBD1. This CDR3 comprises 13 residues. V lost 5 bases, J lost 7 bases, and 6 bases stayed unmatched. The germline V gene has CDR1 MNHEY and CDR2 SVGEGT. CDR3 in amino acids: CASSPGQAFGYTF. The CDR3 coding sequence is TGTGCCAGCAGTCCGGGACAGGCTTTTGGCTACACCTTC.

V is TRBV24-1 and J is TRBJ2-5; TRBD1 agrees at 7 bases. V was clipped by 0 bases and J by 3 bases; unmatched bases: 6. The CDR3 totals 16 residues. CDR1 is KGHDR, CDR2 SFDVKD, per germline. The CDR3 coding sequence is TGTGCCACCAGTGATTTGCCGACAGGGTTGAAAGAGACCCAGTACTTC. Translation: CATSDLPTGLKETQYF.

This rearrangement joins TRBV10-2 to TRBJ1-2, with D perhaps TRBD1 (5 bases). Germline CDR1 and CDR2: WSHSY and SAAADI. The CDR3 is 13 amino acids. V was trimmed by 8 bases and J by 2 bases, leaving 12 bases between them. CDR3 loop: CASLSTGNYGYTF. The CDR3 DNA sequence: TGCGCCAGCCTATCCACAGGAAACTATGGCTACACCTTC.

The chain employs TRBV27 and TRBJ1-3; D is possibly TRBD1 (5 bases). Trimming left V 3 bases short and J 0 bases short, with 15 bases between. Looked up from germline, CDR1 is MNHEY and CDR2 is SMNVEV (reference sequence). The CDR3 sequence is 17 residues long. This CDR3 reads CASSFKAGARSGNTIYF. Here the CDR3 DNA reads TGTGCCAGCAGTTTTAAGGCTGGGGCCCGCTCTGGAAACACCATATATTTT.

This chain links TRBV29-1 with TRBJ2-2; TRBD2 might be the D (6 bases). This CDR3 is built from 13 residues. CDR1 is SQVTM and CDR2 is ANQGSEA in the germline V gene. V was shortened by 0 bases and J by 6 bases, with 8 bases between the two germline ends. The CDR3 here is CSVEDGGPGELFF. The CDR3 DNA reads TGCAGCGTTGAAGACGGAGGGCCCGGGGAGCTGTTTTTT.

This clone has a single count. The chain joins TRBV6-5 to TRBJ2-1; weak D call: TRBD2 (6 bases). CDR1 and CDR2 (germline): MNHEY, SVGAGI. This CDR3 is built from 15 residues. Trimming removed 6 bases from V and 0 bases from J, with 12 bases in between. The CDR3 region is CASRVAESSYNEQFF. CDR3 coding DNA: TGTGCCAGCAGGGTAGCGGAAAGCTCCTACAATGAGCAGTTCTTC.

The V gene is TRBV7-2, the J gene TRBJ1-2, with D unresolved. CDR3 length: 17 amino acids. V lost 1 base and J lost 4, with 19 bases in between. Germline V gene lookup returns CDR1 SGHTA and CDR2 FQGNSA. CDR3 region: CASSLGAVWQNAYGYTF. The CDR3 coding sequence is TGTGCCAGCAGCTTAGGGGCAGTTTGGCAGAATGCCTATGGCTACACCTTC.

The chain uses TRBV6-5 and TRBJ1-1; unclear D gene. The germline V gene has CDR1 MNHEY and CDR2 SVGAGI. The germline V and J ends were trimmed by 6 bases and 1 base, with 12 bases remaining between them. The CDR3 contains 14 residues. CDR3 residues: CASRTPRENTEAFF. CDR3 nucleotides: TGTGCCAGCAGAACCCCTCGAGAGAACACTGAAGCTTTCTTT.

The CDR3 spells CASVPGQGDQPQHF. CDR3 nucleotide sequence: TGTGCCAGTGTTCCGGGACAGGGGGATCAGCCCCAGCATTTT. The J gene is TRBJ1-5, the V gene TRBV28, with 11 bases that match TRBD1. Looked up from germline, CDR1 is MDHEN and CDR2 is SYDVKM. This CDR3 is built from 14 residues. The J segment lost 5 bases and the V segment lost 9 bases, leaving 6 bases of the junction unmatched.

V usage is TRBV5-5 and J usage is TRBJ2-7, with 7 nucleotides matching TRBD2. J gave up 8 bases and V 4 bases, and 18 bases lay outside the gene matches. CDR3 length: 16 residues. Per germline, CDR1 SGHKS and CDR2 YYEKEE (reference sequence). The DNA of the CDR3 is TGTGCCAGCAGCAACCGGGCAGGGACGTGGCGGGAGAAGCAGTACTTC. Amino acid sequence: CASSNRAGTWREKQYF.

The chain links TRBV7-2 to TRBJ1-5; maybe TRBD1 (6 bases). V dropped 3 bases and J dropped 7 bases, with 13 bases sitting between them. The CDR3 extends over 14 amino acids. Germline CDR1 is SGHTA and CDR2 is FQGNSA. The chain's CDR3 is CASSFNGGQQPQHF. CDR3 DNA sequence: TGTGCCAGCAGCTTTAATGGGGGCCAACAGCCCCAGCATTTT.

The chain recombines TRBV30 with TRBJ2-7, with D perhaps TRBD2 (7 bases). V was clipped by 3 bases and J by 1 base, with 13 bases between them. CDR3 size: 14 residues. CDR1 is GTSNPN, CDR2 SVGIG, per germline (reference sequence). In nucleotides, the CDR3 is TGTGCCTGGAGAGGGGGGGCCCTATCCTACGAGCAGTACTTC. This codes for CAWRGGALSYEQYF.

This clone has a handful of counts. CDR3 loop: CASSILAGTGELFF. CDR3 in DNA: TGTGCCAGTAGTATTTTGGCAGGGACCGGGGAGCTGTTTTTT. The V and J genes are TRBV19 and TRBJ2-2, with D perhaps TRBD1 (5 bases). Trimming stripped 3 bases from V and 5 bases from J, with 10 bases between. CDR3 length: 14 residues. Germline lookup yields CDR1 LNHDA and CDR2 SQIVND (reference sequence).

The CDR3 coding sequence is TGTGCCAGCAGTTTTGGACTAGCGGGCCACACCGGGGAGCTGTTTTTT. It encodes CASSFGLAGHTGELFF. The chain couples TRBV28 to TRBJ2-2, with 11 nucleotides matching TRBD2. Trimming removed 3 bases from V and 3 bases from J; junction bases left unmatched: 3. This CDR3 comprises 16 residues. Per germline, CDR1 MDHEN and CDR2 SYDVKM.

The CDR3 region has the DNA TGCGCCAGCAGTGAGTCGAACCGGGGAATTAACTATGGCTACACCTTC. Translation: CASSESNRGINYGYTF. J is TRBJ1-2 and V is TRBV10-2; D is unresolved. Trimming pared 0 bases from V and 1 base from J, leaving 12 bases between. This CDR3 has 16 amino acids. Germline CDR1 WSHSY, CDR2 SAAADI.

The chain couples TRBV3-1 (or the pseudogene TRBV3-2) to TRBJ1-3, with D perhaps TRBD1 (6 bases). The germline V gene encodes CDR1 LGHDT and CDR2 YNNKEL (reference sequence). The CDR3 runs 18 residues. V was cut by 6 bases and J by 2 bases, with 23 bases left in between. The CDR3 loop reads CASSLETTSRGTGNTIYF. Here the CDR3 DNA reads TGTGCCAGCAGTCTCGAAACAACCTCCAGGGGCACTGGAAACACCATATATTTT.

The CDR3 nucleotides read TGTGCCAGCAGCTTACCGGCGGGGAACACCGGGGAGCTGTTTTTT. As protein: CASSLPAGNTGELFF. The chain carries TRBV7-9 and TRBJ2-2; tentatively, D is TRBD2 (5 bases). The germline V gene encodes CDR1 SEHNR and CDR2 FQNEAQ (reference sequence). The CDR3 length is 15 residues. V lost 2 bases, J lost 1 base, and 8 bases lay in between. The full variable domain, in which reference TRBV7-9 and TRBJ2-2 provide the parts outside the CDR3, is DTGVSQNPRHKITKRGQNVTFRCDPISEHNRLYWYRQTLGQGPEFLTYFQNEAQLEKSRLLSDRFSAERPKGSFSTLEIQRTEQGDSAMYLCASSLPAGNTGELFFGEGSRLTVL.

The J gene is TRBJ2-7, the V gene TRBV5-1; TRBD2 matches at 14 bases. V trimming: 2 bases; J trimming: 0 bases; junction bases outside the gene matches: 7. The CDR3 sequence is 18 residues long. Per the germline V gene, CDR1 is SGHRS and CDR2 is YFSETQ. The CDR3 here is CASSFGLAGGPSSYEQYF. DNA of the CDR3: TGCGCCAGCAGCTTCGGACTAGCGGGGGGACCGAGCTCCTACGAGCAGTACTTC.

V and J are TRBV7-9 and TRBJ2-5, with TRBD2 matching over 7 bases. This CDR3 has 15 amino acids. Germline CDR1 reads SEHNR; CDR2 reads FQNEAQ (reference sequence). Trimming took 2 bases from V and 3 from J; bases not matched to a gene: 6. This chain's CDR3 is CASSLLAGVEETQYF. CDR3 sequence (DNA): TGTGCCAGCAGCTTACTGGCGGGGGTAGAAGAGACCCAGTACTTC.

The genes are TRBV9 and TRBJ1-5; TRBD1 matches 9 bases. Germline loops: CDR1 SGDLS, CDR2 YYNGEE. This CDR3 is 15 amino acids long. The junction had 4 bases not matched to a gene; V was cut back by 0 bases and J by 6 bases. The CDR3 spells CASSVGGTGSQPQHF. In DNA, the CDR3 is TGTGCCAGCAGCGTAGGTGGGACAGGGAGTCAGCCCCAGCATTTT.

This chain links TRBV7-8 with TRBJ1-2, with D perhaps matching TRBD1 (5 bases). CDR3 length: 13 amino acids. The V end lost 5 bases, the J end lost 4 bases, and 11 bases lay between the germline ends. The V gene's germline CDR1 is SGHVS and CDR2 FQNEAQ. The CDR3 region has the DNA TGTGCCAGCAGCCTGCGACAGTTCTATGGCTACACCTTC. Its translation is CASSLRQFYGYTF. The full variable domain, rest sourced from reference TRBV7-8 and TRBJ1-2, is GAGVSQSPRYKVAKRGQDVALRCDPISGHVSLFWYQQALGQGPEFLTYFQNEAQLDKSGLPSDRFFAERPEGSVSTLKIQRTQQEDSAVYLCASSLRQFYGYTFGSGTRLTVV.

The chain combines TRBV4-1 with TRBJ2-7; 7 bases match TRBD2. This CDR3 comprises 16 residues. The ends lost 0 bases at V and 3 bases at J; junction bases unmatched: 8. Germline V gene sequence: CDR1 MGHRA, CDR2 YSYEKL. The CDR3 sequence: CASSQEGRAYGYEQYF. CDR3 bases: TGCGCCAGCAGCCAAGAAGGGAGGGCCTATGGCTACGAGCAGTACTTC.

This clone was counted once. J is TRBJ2-7 and V is TRBV3-1 (or the pseudogene TRBV3-2); 8 positions agree with TRBD2. CDR1 and CDR2 (germline): LGHDT, YNNKEL (reference sequence). The junction had 5 bases not matched to a gene; V was cut back by 3 bases and J by 4 bases. This CDR3 has 14 residues. CDR3 region: CASSHTGLGYEQYF. In DNA form, the CDR3 reads TGTGCCAGCAGCCATACGGGACTAGGTTACGAGCAGTACTTC.

The J gene is TRBJ2-3, the V gene TRBV5-1; 11 positions match TRBD2. Germline CDR1 is SGHRS and CDR2 is YFSETQ. J lost 4 bases, V lost 3 bases, and 10 bases had no gene match. This CDR3 comprises 17 residues. Here the CDR3 DNA reads TGCGCCAGCAGCTCTATATTAACTAGCGGGGGCCCAGATACGCAGTATTTT. It codes for CASSSILTSGGPDTQYF.

V is TRBV30 and J is TRBJ1-4; D ambiguous. The CDR3 extends over 12 amino acids. Germline V gene sequence: CDR1 GTSNPN, CDR2 SVGIG (reference sequence). V lost 8 bases and J lost 7, with 14 bases in between. The CDR3 region is CAGGQVGEKLFF. The CDR3 coding sequence is TGTGCCGGCGGGCAGGTCGGTGAAAAACTGTTTTTT.